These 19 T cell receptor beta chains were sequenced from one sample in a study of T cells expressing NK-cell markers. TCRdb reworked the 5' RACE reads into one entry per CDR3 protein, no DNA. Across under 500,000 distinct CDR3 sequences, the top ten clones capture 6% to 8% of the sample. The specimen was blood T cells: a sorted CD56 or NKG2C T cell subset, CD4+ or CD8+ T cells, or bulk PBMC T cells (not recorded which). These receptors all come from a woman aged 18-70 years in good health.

The CDR3 spells CSARGAESTGELFF. The chain recombines TRBV20-1 with TRBJ2-2; TCRdb selects TRBD1, and the lack of DNA leaves this call unchecked. The CDR3 runs to 14 residues. Looked up from germline, CDR1 is DFQATT and CDR2 is SNEGSKA (reference sequence).

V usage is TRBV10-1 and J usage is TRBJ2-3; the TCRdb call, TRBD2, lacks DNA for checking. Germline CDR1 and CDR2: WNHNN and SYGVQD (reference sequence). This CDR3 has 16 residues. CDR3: CASSEGRLAGKDTQYF.

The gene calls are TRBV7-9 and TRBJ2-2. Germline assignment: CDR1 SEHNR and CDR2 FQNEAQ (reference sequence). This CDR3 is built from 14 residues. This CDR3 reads CASSLAPGSGELFF.

This chain's CDR3 is CASSETGLEQYF. The V gene is TRBV28, the J gene TRBJ2-7; TCRdb calls TRBD1, which cannot be checked without DNA. Germline CDR1 MDHEN, CDR2 SYDVKM. CDR3 length equals 12 residues. Drawing the rest from reference TRBV28 and TRBJ2-7, the complete variable domain is DVKVTQSSRYLVKRTGEKVFLECVQDMDHENMFWYRQDPGLGLRLIYFSYDVKMKEKGDIPEGYSVSREKKERFSLILESASTNQTSMYLCASSETGLEQYFGPGTRLTVT.

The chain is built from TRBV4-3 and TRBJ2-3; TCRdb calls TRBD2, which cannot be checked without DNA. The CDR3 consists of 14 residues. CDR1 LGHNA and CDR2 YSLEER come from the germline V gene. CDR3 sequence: CASSQREGTDTQYF.

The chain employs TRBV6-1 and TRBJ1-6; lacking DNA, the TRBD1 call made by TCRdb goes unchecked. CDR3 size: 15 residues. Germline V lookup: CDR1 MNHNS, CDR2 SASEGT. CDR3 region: CASSPPDRFDSPLHF.

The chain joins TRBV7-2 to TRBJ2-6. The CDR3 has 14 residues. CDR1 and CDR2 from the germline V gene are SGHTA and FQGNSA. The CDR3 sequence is CASSPFGWANVLTF.

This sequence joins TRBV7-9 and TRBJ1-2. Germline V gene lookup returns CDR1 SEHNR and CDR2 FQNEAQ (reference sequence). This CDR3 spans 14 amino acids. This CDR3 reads CASSLSDPNYGYTF.

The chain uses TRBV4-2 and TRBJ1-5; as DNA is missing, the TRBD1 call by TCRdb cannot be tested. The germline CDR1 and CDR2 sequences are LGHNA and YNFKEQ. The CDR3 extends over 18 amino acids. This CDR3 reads CASSPAPPGQEFDQPQHF.

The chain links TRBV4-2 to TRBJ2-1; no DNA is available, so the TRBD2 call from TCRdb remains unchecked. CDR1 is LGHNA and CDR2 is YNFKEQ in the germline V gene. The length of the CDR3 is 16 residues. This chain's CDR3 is CASSQEALAPRGEQFF.

The CDR3 spells CASSFRVSSADTQYF. This chain links TRBV12-3 or TRBV12-4 with TRBJ2-3. The CDR3 runs to 15 residues.

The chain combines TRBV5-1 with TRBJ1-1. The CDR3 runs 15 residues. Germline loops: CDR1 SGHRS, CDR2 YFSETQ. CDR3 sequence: CASSLTGLYGPEAFF.

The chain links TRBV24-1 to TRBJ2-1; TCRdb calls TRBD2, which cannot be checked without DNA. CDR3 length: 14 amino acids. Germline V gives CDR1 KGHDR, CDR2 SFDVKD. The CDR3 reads CATSLLAGYNEQFF.

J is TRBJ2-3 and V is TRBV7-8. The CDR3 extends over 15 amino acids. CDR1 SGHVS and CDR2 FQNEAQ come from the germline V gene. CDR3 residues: CASSFDLDRGDTQYF.

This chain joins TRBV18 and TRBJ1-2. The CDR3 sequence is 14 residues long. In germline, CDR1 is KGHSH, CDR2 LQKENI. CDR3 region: CASSPLQESYGYTF.

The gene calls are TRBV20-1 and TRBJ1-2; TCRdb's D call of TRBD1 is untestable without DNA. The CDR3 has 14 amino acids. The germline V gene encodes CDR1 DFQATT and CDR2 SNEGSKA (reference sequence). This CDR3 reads CSAPDRDRGLGYTF.

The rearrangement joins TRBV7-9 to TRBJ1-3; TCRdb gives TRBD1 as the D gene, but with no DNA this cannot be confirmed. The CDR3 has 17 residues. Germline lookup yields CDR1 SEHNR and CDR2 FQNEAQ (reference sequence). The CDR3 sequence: CASSSAVSGRSGNTIYF. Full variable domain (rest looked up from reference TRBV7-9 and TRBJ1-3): DTGVSQNPRHKITKRGQNVTFRCDPISEHNRLYWYRQTLGQGPEFLTYFQNEAQLEKSRLLSDRFSAERPKGSFSTLEIQRTEQGDSAMYLCASSSAVSGRSGNTIYFGEGSWLTVV.

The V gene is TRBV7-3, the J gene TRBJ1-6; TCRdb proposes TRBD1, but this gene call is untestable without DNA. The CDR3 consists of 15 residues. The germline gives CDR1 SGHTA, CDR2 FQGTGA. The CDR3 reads CASSLYQGTVSPLHF.

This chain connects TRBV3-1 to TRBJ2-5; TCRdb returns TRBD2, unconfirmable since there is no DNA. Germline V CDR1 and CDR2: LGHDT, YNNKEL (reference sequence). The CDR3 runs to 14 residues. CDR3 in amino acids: CASSQWRTQETQYF.